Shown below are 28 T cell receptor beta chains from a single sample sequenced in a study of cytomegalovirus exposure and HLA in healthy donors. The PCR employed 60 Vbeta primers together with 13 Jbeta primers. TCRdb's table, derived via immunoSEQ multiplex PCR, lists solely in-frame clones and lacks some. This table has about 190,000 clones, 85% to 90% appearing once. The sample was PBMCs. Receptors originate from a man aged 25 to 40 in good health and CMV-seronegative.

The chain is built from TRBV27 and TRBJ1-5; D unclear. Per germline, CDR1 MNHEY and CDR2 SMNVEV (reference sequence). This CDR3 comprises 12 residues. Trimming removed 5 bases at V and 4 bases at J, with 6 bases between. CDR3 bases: TGTGCCAGCAGTGCGGGGAATCAGCCCCAGCATTTT. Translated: CASSAGNQPQHF.

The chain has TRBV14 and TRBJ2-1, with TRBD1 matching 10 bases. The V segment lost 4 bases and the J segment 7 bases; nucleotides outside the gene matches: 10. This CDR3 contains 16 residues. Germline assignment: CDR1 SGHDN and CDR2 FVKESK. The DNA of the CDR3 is TGTGCCAGCAGCCTGGCCAATGGACAGGGGGGTAATGAGCAGTTCTTC. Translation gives CASSLANGQGGNEQFF.

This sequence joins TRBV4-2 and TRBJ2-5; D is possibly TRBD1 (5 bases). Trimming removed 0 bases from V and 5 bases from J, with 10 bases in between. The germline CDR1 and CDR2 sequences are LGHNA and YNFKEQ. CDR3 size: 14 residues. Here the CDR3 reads CASSQDFRGETQYF. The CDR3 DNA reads TGTGCCAGCAGCCAAGACTTTAGGGGCGAGACCCAGTACTTC.

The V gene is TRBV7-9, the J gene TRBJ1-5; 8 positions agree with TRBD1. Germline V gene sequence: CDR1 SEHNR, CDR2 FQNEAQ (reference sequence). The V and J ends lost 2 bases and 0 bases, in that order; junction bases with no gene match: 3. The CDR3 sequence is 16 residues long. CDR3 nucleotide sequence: TGTGCCAGCAGCTTAACCGGACAGGGTAGCAATCAGCCCCAGCATTTT. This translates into CASSLTGQGSNQPQHF.

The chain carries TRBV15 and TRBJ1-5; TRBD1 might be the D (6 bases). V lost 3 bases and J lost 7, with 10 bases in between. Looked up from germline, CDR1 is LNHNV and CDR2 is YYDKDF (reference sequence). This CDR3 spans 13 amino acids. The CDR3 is CATSSERGQPQHF. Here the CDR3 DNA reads TGTGCCACCAGCAGCGAAAGGGGGCAGCCCCAGCATTTT.

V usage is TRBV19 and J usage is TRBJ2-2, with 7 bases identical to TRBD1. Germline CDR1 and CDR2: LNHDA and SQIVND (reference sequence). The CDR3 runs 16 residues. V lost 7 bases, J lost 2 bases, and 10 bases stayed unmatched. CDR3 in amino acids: CASKHRGSLNTGELFF. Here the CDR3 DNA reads TGTGCCAGTAAACACAGGGGATCCCTCAACACCGGGGAGCTGTTTTTT.

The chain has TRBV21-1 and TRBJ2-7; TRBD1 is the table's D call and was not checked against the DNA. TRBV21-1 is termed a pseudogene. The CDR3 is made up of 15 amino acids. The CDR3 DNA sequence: TGTGCCAGCGGGCGGACAGGGCGAAGAACCTACGAGCAGTACTTC. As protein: CASGRTGRRTYEQYF.

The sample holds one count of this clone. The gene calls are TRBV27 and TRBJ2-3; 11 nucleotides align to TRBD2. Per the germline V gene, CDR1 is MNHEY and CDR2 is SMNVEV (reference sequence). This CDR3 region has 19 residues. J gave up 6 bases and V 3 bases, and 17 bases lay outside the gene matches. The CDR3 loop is CASSFRPLGLAGVLDTQYF. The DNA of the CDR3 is TGTGCCAGCAGTTTCCGGCCTCTTGGACTAGCGGGCGTCCTCGATACGCAGTATTTT.

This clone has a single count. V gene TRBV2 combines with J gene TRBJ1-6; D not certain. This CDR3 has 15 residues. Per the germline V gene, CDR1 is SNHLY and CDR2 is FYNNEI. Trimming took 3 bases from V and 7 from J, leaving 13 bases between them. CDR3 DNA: TGTGCCAGCAGTGAGGAGGTCATTCAAAATTCACCCCTCCACTTT. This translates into CASSEEVIQNSPLHF. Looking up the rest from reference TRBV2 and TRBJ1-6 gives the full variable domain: EPEVTQTPSHQVTQMGQEVILRCVPISNHLYFYWYRQILGQKVEFLVSFYNNEISEKSEIFDDQFSVERPDGSNFTLKIRSTKLEDSAMYFCASSEEVIQNSPLHFGNGTRLTVT.

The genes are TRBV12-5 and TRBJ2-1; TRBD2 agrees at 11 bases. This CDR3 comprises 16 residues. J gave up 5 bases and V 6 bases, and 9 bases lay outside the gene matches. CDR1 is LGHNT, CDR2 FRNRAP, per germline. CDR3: CASGAATSGSDNEQFF. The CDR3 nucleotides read TGTGCTAGTGGGGCAGCAACTAGCGGGAGCGACAATGAGCAGTTCTTC.

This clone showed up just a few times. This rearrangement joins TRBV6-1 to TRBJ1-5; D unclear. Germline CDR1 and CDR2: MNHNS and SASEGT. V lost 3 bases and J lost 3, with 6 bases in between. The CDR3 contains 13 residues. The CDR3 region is CASSDQSNQPQHF. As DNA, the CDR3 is TGTGCCAGCAGTGACCAATCCAATCAGCCCCAGCATTTT.

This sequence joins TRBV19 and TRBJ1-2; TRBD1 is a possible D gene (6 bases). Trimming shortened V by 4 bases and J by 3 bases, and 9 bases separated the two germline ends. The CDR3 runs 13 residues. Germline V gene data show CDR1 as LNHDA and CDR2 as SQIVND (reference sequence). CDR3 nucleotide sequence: TGTGCCAGTAGTAACGGGGGGCACTATGGCTACACCTTC. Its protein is CASSNGGHYGYTF.

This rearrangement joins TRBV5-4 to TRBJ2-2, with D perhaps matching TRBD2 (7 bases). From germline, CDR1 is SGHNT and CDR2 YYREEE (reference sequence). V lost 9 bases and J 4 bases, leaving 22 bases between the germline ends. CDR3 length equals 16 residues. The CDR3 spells CATNLLRGALTGELFF. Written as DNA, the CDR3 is TGTGCCACGAATTTGCTCCGGGGGGCGCTCACCGGGGAGCTGTTTTTT.

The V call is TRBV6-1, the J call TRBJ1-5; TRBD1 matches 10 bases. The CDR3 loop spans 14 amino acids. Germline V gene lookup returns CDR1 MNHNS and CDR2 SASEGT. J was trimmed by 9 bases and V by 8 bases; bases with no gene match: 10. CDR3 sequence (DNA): TGTGCCAGCCGGGACAGGGGCTATGTGTTGCCCCAGCATTTT. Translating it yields CASRDRGYVLPQHF.

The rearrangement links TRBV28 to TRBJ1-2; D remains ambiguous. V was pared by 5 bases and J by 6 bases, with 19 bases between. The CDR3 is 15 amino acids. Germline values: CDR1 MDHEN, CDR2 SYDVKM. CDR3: CASSPFPGSPDGYTF. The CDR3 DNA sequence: TGTGCCAGCAGTCCTTTTCCAGGAAGCCCCGATGGCTACACCTTC.

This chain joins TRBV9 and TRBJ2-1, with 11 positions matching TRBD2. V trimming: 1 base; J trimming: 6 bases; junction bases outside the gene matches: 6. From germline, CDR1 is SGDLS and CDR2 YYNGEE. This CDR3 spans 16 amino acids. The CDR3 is CASSVIVAGGPNEQFF. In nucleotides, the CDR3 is TGTGCCAGCAGCGTAATTGTAGCGGGGGGGCCCAATGAGCAGTTCTTC. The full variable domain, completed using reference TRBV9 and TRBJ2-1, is DSGVTQTPKHLITATGQRVTLRCSPRSGDLSVYWYQQSLDQGLQFLIQYYNGEERAKGNILERFSAQQFPDLHSELNLSSLELGDSALYFCASSVIVAGGPNEQFFGPGTRLTVL.

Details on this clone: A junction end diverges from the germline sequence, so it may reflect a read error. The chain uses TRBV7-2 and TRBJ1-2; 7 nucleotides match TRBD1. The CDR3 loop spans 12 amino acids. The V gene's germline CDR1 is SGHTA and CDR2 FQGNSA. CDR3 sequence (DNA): TGTGCCAGCAGCCAACTTCAACTCGGACAGGCGTTC. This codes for CASSQLQLGQAF.

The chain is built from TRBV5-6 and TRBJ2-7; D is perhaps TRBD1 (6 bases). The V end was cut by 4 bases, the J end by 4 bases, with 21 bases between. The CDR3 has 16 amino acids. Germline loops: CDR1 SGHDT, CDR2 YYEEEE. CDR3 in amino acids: CASSRAGGRSLYEQYF. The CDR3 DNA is TGTGCCAGCAGCCGGGCTGGGGGCAGGTCCCTATACGAGCAGTACTTC.

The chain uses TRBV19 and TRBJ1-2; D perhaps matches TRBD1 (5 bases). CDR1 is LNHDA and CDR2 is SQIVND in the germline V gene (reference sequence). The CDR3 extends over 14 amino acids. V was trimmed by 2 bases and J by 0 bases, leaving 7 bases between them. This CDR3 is CASSIKGTNYGYTF. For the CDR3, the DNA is TGTGCCAGTAGTATAAAGGGGACTAACTATGGCTACACCTTC.

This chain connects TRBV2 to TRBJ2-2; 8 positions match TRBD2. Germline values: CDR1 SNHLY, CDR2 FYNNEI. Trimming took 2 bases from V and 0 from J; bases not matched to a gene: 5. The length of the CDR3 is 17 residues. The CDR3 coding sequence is TGTGCCAGCAGTGAAACCCAGCGGGGGCCGAACACCGGGGAGCTGTTTTTT. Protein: CASSETQRGPNTGELFF.

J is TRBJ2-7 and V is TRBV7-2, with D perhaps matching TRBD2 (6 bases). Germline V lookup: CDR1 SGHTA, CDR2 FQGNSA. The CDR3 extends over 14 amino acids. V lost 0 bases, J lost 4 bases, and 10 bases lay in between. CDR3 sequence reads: CASSLAGRGYEQYF. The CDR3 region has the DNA TGTGCCAGCAGCTTAGCGGGCCGGGGGTACGAGCAGTACTTC.

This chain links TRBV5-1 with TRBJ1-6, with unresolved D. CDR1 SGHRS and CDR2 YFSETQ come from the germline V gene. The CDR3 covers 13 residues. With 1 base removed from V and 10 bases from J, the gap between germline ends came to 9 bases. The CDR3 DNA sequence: TGCGCCAGCAGCTTGACAGATGGGTCACCCCTCCACTTT. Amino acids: CASSLTDGSPLHF.

The CDR3 loop reads CASSATYRGLGTDTQYF. CDR3 DNA sequence: TGTGCCAGCAGCGCCACCTACAGGGGGCTTGGCACAGATACGCAGTATTTT. V is TRBV9 and J is TRBJ2-3; TRBD1 agrees at 9 bases. This CDR3 is built from 17 residues. The V gene's germline CDR1 is SGDLS and CDR2 YYNGEE. The trim removed 3 bases at V and 1 base at J, leaving 9 bases unmatched.

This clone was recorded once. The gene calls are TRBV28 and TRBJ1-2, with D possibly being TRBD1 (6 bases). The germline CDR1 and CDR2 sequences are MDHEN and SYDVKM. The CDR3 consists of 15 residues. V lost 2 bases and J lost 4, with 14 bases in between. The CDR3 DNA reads TGTGCCAGCAGTTTAGGGGGCTCTAGACTCTATGGCTACACCTTC. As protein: CASSLGGSRLYGYTF.

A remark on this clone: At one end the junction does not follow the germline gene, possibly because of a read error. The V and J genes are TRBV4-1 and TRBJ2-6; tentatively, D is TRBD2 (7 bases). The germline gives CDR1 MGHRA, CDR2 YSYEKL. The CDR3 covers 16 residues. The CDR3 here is CASSPGEGPGANVLAF. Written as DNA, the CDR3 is TGCGCCAGCAGCCCAGGGGAGGGGCCTGGGGCCAACGTCCTGGCTTTC.

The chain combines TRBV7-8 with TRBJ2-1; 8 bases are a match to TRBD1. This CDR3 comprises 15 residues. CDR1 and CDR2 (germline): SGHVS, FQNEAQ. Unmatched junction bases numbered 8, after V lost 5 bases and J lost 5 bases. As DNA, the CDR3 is TGTGCCAGCAGCCAACGACAGGGGACCCACAATGAGCAGTTCTTC. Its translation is CASSQRQGTHNEQFF.

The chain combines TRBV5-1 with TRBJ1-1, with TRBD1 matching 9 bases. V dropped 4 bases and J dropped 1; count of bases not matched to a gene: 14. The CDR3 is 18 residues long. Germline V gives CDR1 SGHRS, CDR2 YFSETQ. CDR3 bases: TGCGCCAGCAGCATAGCCCGGGACAGGGTTTACGGGAACACTGAAGCTTTCTTT. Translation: CASSIARDRVYGNTEAFF. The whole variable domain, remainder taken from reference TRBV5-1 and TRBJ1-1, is KAGVTQTPRYLIKTRGQQVTLSCSPISGHRSVSWYQQTPGQGLQFLFEYFSETQRNKGNFPGRFSGRQFSNSRSEMNVSTLELGDSALYLCASSIARDRVYGNTEAFFGQGTRLTVV.

The CDR3 sequence is CASSPGLAVHEQFF. The CDR3 DNA sequence: TGCGCCAGCAGCCCGGGACTAGCGGTTCATGAGCAGTTCTTC. The rearrangement uses TRBV4-3 and TRBJ2-1; 11 bases align to TRBD2. J was trimmed by 8 bases and V by 4 bases; bases with no gene match: 4. The germline gives CDR1 LGHNA, CDR2 YSLEER. The length of the CDR3 is 14 residues.